Presented here are 24 T cell receptor beta chains from one specimen sequenced in a study of sequential checkpoint blockade in melanoma. Assay: immunoSEQ multiplex PCR; the TCRdb copy retains only in-frame clones and omits some. The sample has about 2,300 clones, 26% seen once. Treatment described: randomized to nivolumab then ipilimumab (arm A) or the reverse (arm B). This specimen was tumor tissue (inferred from file names), taken from a patient given nivolumab and ipilimumab in sequence. These receptors came from a human donor with melanoma.

The V call is TRBV19, the J call TRBJ2-1, with 8 bases identical to TRBD1. The CDR3 runs 15 residues. CDR1 LNHDA and CDR2 SQIVND come from the germline V gene (reference sequence). J was trimmed by 9 bases and V by 3 bases; bases with no gene match: 10. The CDR3 sequence is CASSMRDRPLGEQFF. In DNA, the CDR3 is TGTGCCAGTAGTATGCGGGACAGGCCTCTTGGTGAGCAGTTCTTC.

This clone is labeled as medium-sized. The V gene is TRBV23-1, the J gene TRBJ1-5; D is unclear. TRBV23-1 is labeled an ORF, and its function is uncertain. V lost 6 bases and J 9 bases, leaving 15 bases between the germline ends. The CDR3 length is 13 residues. In DNA, the CDR3 is TGCGCCAGCAGCTTCGGCACCACGGGGCCCCAGCATTTT. This codes for CASSFGTTGPQHF.

This chain connects TRBV6-8 to TRBJ2-3; TRBD1 aligns across 11 bases. CDR3 length: 15 residues. V trimming: 4 bases; J trimming: 2 bases; junction bases outside the gene matches: 2. Germline V gene data show CDR1 as MNHGY and CDR2 as SAAAGT. In DNA form, the CDR3 reads TGTGCCAGCAGTTCCGGACAGGGGGCCACAGATACGCAGTATTTT. Translated, it gives CASSSGQGATDTQYF.

This clone occurred a few times. V usage is TRBV11-3 and J usage is TRBJ2-1; 8 bases align to TRBD2. With V trimmed by 4 bases and J by 8 bases, 10 bases remained unmatched. Germline V lookup: CDR1 SGHNT, CDR2 YENEEA. The CDR3 totals 15 residues. CDR3 sequence (DNA): TGTGCCAGCAGCTCCAGACGGGGGGGCCCAGATGAGCAGTTCTTC. Residues: CASSSRRGGPDEQFF.

This clone is medium-sized in the sample. The J gene is TRBJ2-2, the V gene TRBV9; D is unclear. Germline CDR1 SGDLS, CDR2 YYNGEE. The CDR3 extends over 15 amino acids. Trimming took off 1 base at V and 3 bases at J, with 10 bases between the two ends. The CDR3 reads CASSVRSVDTGELFF. CDR3 nucleotide sequence: TGTGCCAGCAGCGTAAGATCCGTGGACACCGGGGAGCTGTTTTTT. The full variable domain, in which reference TRBV9 and TRBJ2-2 provide the parts outside the CDR3, is DSGVTQTPKHLITATGQRVTLRCSPRSGDLSVYWYQQSLDQGLQFLIQYYNGEERAKGNILERFSAQQFPDLHSELNLSSLELGDSALYFCASSVRSVDTGELFFGEGSRLTVL.

A few counts support this clone. V and J are TRBV30 and TRBJ1-5; 8 bases are shared with TRBD1. This CDR3 comprises 14 residues. Germline CDR1 and CDR2: GTSNPN and SVGIG (reference sequence). V lost 2 bases and J lost 5; bases outside the gene matches: 5. The CDR3 DNA reads TGTGCCTGGAGTCAACAGGGGGTTGATCAGCCCCAGCATTTT. As protein: CAWSQQGVDQPQHF. Variable domain in full (rest from reference TRBV30 and TRBJ1-5): SQTIHQWPATLVQPVGSPLSLECTVEGTSNPNLYWYRQAAGRGLQLLFYSVGIGQISSEVPQNLSASRPQDRQFILSSKKLLLSDSGFYLCAWSQQGVDQPQHFGDGTRLSIL.

This chain links TRBV22-1 with TRBJ2-1; the listed D gene, TRBD1, was not tested against the DNA. TRBV22-1 is a pseudogene. This CDR3 region has 13 residues. The DNA for the CDR3 is TGTGCCAGCAGTTACCCAGGGTTCAATGAGCAGTTCTTC. Translation gives CASSYPGFNEQFF.

This chain connects TRBV11-3 to TRBJ2-1, with 8 bases matching TRBD1. The germline CDR1 and CDR2 sequences are SGHNT and YENEEA. With 6 bases clipped from V and 2 bases from J, the junction kept 3 bases outside the gene matches. The CDR3 covers 14 residues. For the CDR3, the DNA is TGTGCCAGCAGATCGGGACAGGCCTACAATGAGCAGTTCTTC. Amino acid sequence: CASRSGQAYNEQFF.

This clone was recorded a few times. The genes are TRBV11-3 and TRBJ1-3; the D gene is possibly TRBD1 (5 bases). This CDR3 comprises 14 residues. Germline CDR1 is SGHNT and CDR2 is YENEEA. Trimming took off 1 base at V and 2 bases at J, with 6 bases between the two ends. The CDR3 nucleotides read TGTGCCAGCAGCTTAGGGGGGACTGGAAACACCATATATTTT. Amino acid sequence: CASSLGGTGNTIYF.

This clone was recorded a few times. The rearrangement links TRBV6-7 to TRBJ1-6, with TRBD1 identical over 7 bases. TRBV6-7 is labeled an ORF, and its function is uncertain. V was pared by 7 bases and J by 7 bases, with 10 bases of the junction left unmatched. The CDR3 has 15 residues. In DNA, the CDR3 is TGTGCCAGCACCCAGACCGGACAGGCAAATTCACCCCTCCACTTT. The encoded protein is CASTQTGQANSPLHF.

In its sample, this clone was seen a few times. The rearrangement uses TRBV23-1 and TRBJ1-4; a weak D match, TRBD1 (5 bases). TRBV23-1 falls under the ORF class, with uncertain function. V was cut by 6 bases and J by 7 bases, with 12 bases left in between. CDR3 size: 13 residues. The CDR3 reads CASSSTQGEKLFF. CDR3 nucleotide sequence: TGCGCCAGCAGCTCGACTCAGGGTGAAAAACTGTTTTTT.

This chain joins TRBV30 and TRBJ2-3; D is unclear. V was cut by 2 bases and J by 2 bases, with 5 bases left in between. CDR1 GTSNPN and CDR2 SVGIG come from the germline V gene (reference sequence). The CDR3 runs to 12 residues. The CDR3 sequence is CAWSRFTDTQYF. The CDR3, as DNA: TGTGCCTGGAGTAGGTTCACAGATACGCAGTATTTT. Based on the CDR3 plus reference TRBV30 and TRBJ2-3, the full variable domain is SQTIHQWPATLVQPVGSPLSLECTVEGTSNPNLYWYRQAAGRGLQLLFYSVGIGQISSEVPQNLSASRPQDRQFILSSKKLLLSDSGFYLCAWSRFTDTQYFGPGTRLTVL.

The gene calls are TRBV11-3 and TRBJ2-7; 11 bases fit TRBD2. This CDR3 contains 14 residues. Germline-derived CDR1 and CDR2 are SGHNT and YENEEA. V gave up 4 bases and J gave up 4 bases; unmatched junction bases: 3. The CDR3 nucleotides read TGTGCCAGCAGCTCTAGCGGGGGGAAGTACGAGCAGTACTTC. Translation gives CASSSSGGKYEQYF.

V is TRBV28 and J is TRBJ2-2; 8 bases match TRBD2. J lost 3 bases, V lost 1 base, and 4 bases had no gene match. The CDR3 loop spans 16 amino acids. CDR1 and CDR2 from the germline V gene are MDHEN and SYDVKM. The DNA for the CDR3 is TGTGCCAGCAGTTTATTGACTAGCGTGGACACCGGGGAGCTGTTTTTT. Translation gives CASSLLTSVDTGELFF.

This clone was detected a few times. The V gene is TRBV11-3, the J gene TRBJ2-1; D possibly corresponds to TRBD1 (7 bases). The CDR3 has 15 residues. The ends were cut back, 4 bases at V and 3 bases at J, with 13 bases in the middle. The germline V gene encodes CDR1 SGHNT and CDR2 YENEEA. CDR3 DNA sequence: TGTGCCAGCAGCTCCCGACAGGGAGGCTACAATGAGCAGTTCTTC. It codes for CASSSRQGGYNEQFF.

The CDR3 is CASSLDGTGSYNSPLHF. CDR3 in DNA: TGTGCCAGCAGCTTAGATGGGACAGGGTCCTATAATTCACCCCTCCACTTT. The chain combines TRBV11-3 with TRBJ1-6, with 9 bases identical to TRBD1. V shed 0 bases, J shed 1 base, and the junction held 1 base outside the gene matches. The CDR3 has 17 amino acids. Germline lookup yields CDR1 SGHNT and CDR2 YENEEA.

V gene TRBV19 combines with J gene TRBJ2-6; unclear D gene. Trimming shortened V by 7 bases and J by 3 bases, and 7 bases separated the two germline ends. This CDR3 is built from 13 residues. CDR1 LNHDA and CDR2 SQIVND come from the germline V gene (reference sequence). The CDR3 nucleotides read TGTGCCAGTACGGTAATTGGGGCCAACGTCCTGACTTTC. Residues: CASTVIGANVLTF.

This clone occurred a few times. The CDR3 loop is CASSPGIREPLHF. The CDR3 DNA is TGCGCCAGCAGCCCAGGGATAAGGGAACCCCTCCACTTT. The rearrangement joins TRBV4-1 to TRBJ1-6, with D possibly matching TRBD1 (5 bases). Germline CDR1 and CDR2: MGHRA and YSYEKL. The CDR3 is made up of 13 amino acids. Deletions cut 4 bases from V and 12 bases from J, with 13 bases between.

The chain joins TRBV6-8 to TRBJ2-7, with D unclear. With 6 bases removed from V and 5 bases from J, the gap between germline ends came to 17 bases. The CDR3 is 14 residues long. Germline lookup yields CDR1 MNHGY and CDR2 SAAAGT. The CDR3, as DNA: TGTGCCAGCAGCCCGGGCAGCTCTGGGGACGAGCAGTACTTC. Protein sequence: CASSPGSSGDEQYF.

This clone occurred a few times. CDR3 protein: CSVEDWRTMNTEAFF. Written as DNA, the CDR3 is TGCAGCGTTGAAGACTGGAGGACGATGAACACTGAAGCTTTCTTT. This chain joins TRBV29-1 and TRBJ1-1; no firm D call. The V end was cut by 0 bases, the J end by 0 bases, with 11 bases between. The CDR3 length is 15 residues. Per germline, CDR1 SQVTM and CDR2 ANQGSEA.

The V call is TRBV19, the J call TRBJ1-5; 9 bases are a match to TRBD1. The CDR3 is 15 residues long. The germline V gene has CDR1 LNHDA and CDR2 SQIVND (reference sequence). Trimming at V came to 6 bases and at J to 1 base, leaving 4 bases not matched to a gene. This CDR3 is CASSQTGGSNQPQHF. CDR3 nucleotide sequence: TGTGCCAGTAGCCAGACAGGGGGGAGCAATCAGCCCCAGCATTTT.

The genes are TRBV6-4 and TRBJ1-5, with D perhaps TRBD1 (6 bases). The CDR3 length is 16 residues. CDR1 and CDR2 (germline): MRHNA, SNTAGT. V shed 5 bases and J shed 4 bases, with 18 bases lying between them. This chain's CDR3 is CASSYAGEVLNQPQHF. CDR3 coding DNA: TGTGCCAGCAGTTACGCAGGGGAGGTTCTAAATCAGCCCCAGCATTTT.

This clone was recorded a few times. This chain uses TRBV28 with TRBJ1-1; 9 nucleotides line up with TRBD1. Trimming cost V 4 bases and J 1 base; bases outside gene matches: 10. The length of the CDR3 is 17 residues. Germline CDR1 MDHEN, CDR2 SYDVKM. CDR3 nucleotide sequence: TGTGCCAGCAGTTCTCCGGGACAGGGCGAGGGGAACACTGAAGCTTTCTTT. This codes for CASSSPGQGEGNTEAFF.

V usage is TRBV11-3 and J usage is TRBJ1-2, with TRBD1 identical over 7 bases. V lost 5 bases and J lost 8; bases outside the gene matches: 14. CDR1 and CDR2 (germline): SGHNT, YENEEA. The CDR3 consists of 15 residues. CDR3 nucleotides: TGTGCCAGCAGCAGACAACCCCCGCAGGGGGACGGCTACACCTTC. Translating gives CASSRQPPQGDGYTF. Based on the CDR3 plus reference TRBV11-3 and TRBJ1-2, the full variable domain is EAGVVQSPRYKIIEKKQPVAFWCNPISGHNTLYWYLQNLGQGPELLIRYENEEAVDDSQLPKDRFSAERLKGVDSTLKIQPAELGDSAVYLCASSRQPPQGDGYTFGSGTRLTVV.